This T cell receptor (beta chain) was obtained from a study of shared clonotypes between healthy human individuals. For the study at large: Plates per donor: three CD4 naive, three CD4 memory, two CD8 naive, one CD8 memory.

Germline values: CDR1 SGHNT, CDR2 YENEEA. V lost 1 base and J lost 3, with 19 bases in between. This CDR3 spans 18 amino acids. Sequencing used immunoSEQ multiplex PCR; TCRdb keeps in-frame clones, though not all of them. The sample records approximately 700,000 clones, around 78% being singletons. The clonotype comes from a woman aged 25-40 years in good health. The sequenced sample consisted of memory CD4+ T cells sorted from blood. Subset meaning: CD45RA-negative fraction. The chain joins TRBV11-3 to TRBJ2-1, with D perhaps being TRBD1 or TRBD2 (5 bases each). The CDR3 reads CASSLGWQIGGDYNEQFF. CDR3 nucleotides: TGTGCCAGCAGCTTAGGATGGCAGATTGGGGGAGACTACAATGAGCAGTTCTTC.